These T cell receptor beta chains were read from a single sample in a study of blood T cell repertoires in COVID-19. Profiling relied on immunoSEQ multiplex PCR, and the TCRdb table lists in-frame clones only, not all of them. The sample carries 60,000 to 85,000 clones, approximately 83% recorded once. The sequenced sample consisted of peripheral blood. The receptors here all came from a human donor in a cohort sampled during active COVID-19. CDR3s include the opening cysteine and the closing phenylalanine or tryptophan.

CDR3 length | J gene | V gene | CDR3 protein
15 | TRBJ2-7 | TRBV4-1 | CASSPRQGSSYEQYF
13 | TRBJ2-2 | TRBV19 | CASSMGHGGELFF
14 | TRBJ2-5 | TRBV6-5 | CASSYSGGQETQYF
12 | TRBJ2-5 | TRBV5-1 | CATRVAQETQYF
16 | TRBJ2-2 | TRBV4-3 | CASSPSGGGATGELFF
19 | TRBJ2-3 | TRBV6-1 | CASSDDRGERGGLGDTQYF
15 | TRBJ2-7 | TRBV19 | CASSIAPGTGDEQYF
15 | TRBJ1-2 | TRBV19 | CVSTSPRQGVYGYTF
15 | TRBJ1-5 | TRBV25-1 | CASSVGGRESQPQHF
13 | TRBJ1-1 | TRBV30 | CAWKQGQGAEAFF
15 | TRBJ1-2 | TRBV19 | CASSNSGGESYGYTF
14 | TRBJ2-1 | TRBV5-1 | CASSPPTSYNEQFF
15 | TRBJ2-1 | TRBV5-1 | CASSLASGDYNEQFF
12 | TRBJ1-1 | TRBV2 | CASSIAGTGAFF
14 | TRBJ1-2 | TRBV27 | CASSLSPDRGGYTF
15 | TRBJ1-5 | TRBV7-2 | CASSLGQGVGQPQHF
15 | TRBJ2-6 | TRBV30 | CAGGTGGSGANVLTF
15 | TRBJ1-2 | TRBV2 | CASSAGQVVNYGYTF
14 | TRBJ2-5 | TRBV7-9 | CASSVAGPQETQYF
14 | TRBJ2-7 | TRBV7-2 | CASSARDSLREQYF
14 | TRBJ2-7 | TRBV28 | CASSLGQGTDEQYF
17 | TRBJ1-2 | TRBV27 | CASKPGAAMWDINGYTF
15 | TRBJ2-2 | TRBV2 | CASSEASGGSGELFF
15 | TRBJ2-1 | TRBV5-4 | CASSPAGVSYNEQFF
16 | TRBJ1-6 | TRBV9 | CASSSLAGTDISPLHF
16 | TRBJ2-1 | TRBV5-1 | CASSWMTSGGYNEQFF
19 | TRBJ1-4 | TRBV2 | CASSDIGTGGIGANEKLFF
14 | TRBJ2-3 | TRBV7-2 | CASTPGLAGDTQYF
14 | TRBJ1-5 | TRBV7-9 | CASSEQGSNQPQHF
18 | TRBJ2-3 | TRBV28 | CASSSTRGGDSPADTQYF
13 | TRBJ1-2 | TRBV29-1 | CSAGPNEFYGYTF
13 | TRBJ2-7 | TRBV6-5 | CATDTGVGYEQYF
14 | TRBJ1-2 | TRBV28 | CASSLDRPTHGYTF
11 | TRBJ2-7 | TRBV10-3 | CAIGQGNEQYF
16 | TRBJ1-1 | TRBV6-2/TRBV6-3 | CASSYSGYRANTEAFF
18 | TRBJ2-7 | TRBV11-2 | CASSLGLRTSGESYEQYF
14 | TRBJ2-3 | TRBV4-1 | CASSLSGGTDTQYF
17 | TRBJ2-2 | TRBV7-2 | CASSPIGTLGLGGELFF
15 | TRBJ2-3 | TRBV2 | CASSASGVITDTQYF
15 | TRBJ1-3 | TRBV7-8 | CASSPQGLSGNTIYF
14 | TRBJ1-1 | TRBV6-5 | CASSPKSGATEAFF
13 | TRBJ2-5 | TRBV5-6 | CASSSTGQETQYF
12 | TRBJ1-1 | TRBV12-3/TRBV12-4 | CASSFQVTEAFF
16 | TRBJ2-3 | TRBV9 | CASSGTGTTSTDTQYF
15 | TRBJ1-5 | TRBV5-8 | CASSARDRGNQPQHF
14 | TRBJ2-5 | TRBV27 | CASSFRLGPETQYF
15 | TRBJ1-5 | TRBV28 | CASSLYRDSNQPQHF
15 | TRBJ2-1 | TRBV6-1 | CASSDWGQGVVRQFF
19 | TRBJ2-7 | TRBV6-9 | CASSYSDLIAGTGGSGQYF
15 | TRBJ1-1 | TRBV10-3 | CAISEYQDRDTEAFF
17 | TRBJ2-3 | TRBV7-2 | CASSLQLQIPGTDTQYF
14 | TRBJ1-6 | TRBV30 | CAWSPGQGNSPLHF